The T cell receptor beta chain described here comes from a study of blood T cell repertoires in COVID-19. Study information: Samples representing acute and convalescent COVID-19 were sourced from the United States, Italy and Spain.

The data were produced by immunoSEQ multiplex PCR, yet TCRdb's version contains in-frame clones alone and is incomplete. The sample holds approximately 360,000 clones, more than 80% seen once. Germline CDR1 is SGHDN and CDR2 is FVKESK. V was clipped by 4 bases and J by 8 bases; unmatched bases: 6. The CDR3 covers 13 residues. Sample: peripheral blood. The genes are TRBV14 and TRBJ1-2; 8 positions match TRBD1. This sequence originates from a man aged 35-49 years with acute or convalescent COVID-19. The CDR3 sequence: CASSPSGGQGYTF. CDR3 in DNA: TGTGCCAGCAGCCCTTCAGGGGGCCAGGGCTACACCTTC.